This TCR beta chain was retrieved from a study of T cell changes during pregnancy in multiple sclerosis. Assay used: immunoSEQ multiplex PCR; TCRdb lists only in-frame clones, some missing. The repertoire holds tens of thousands of clones, with about 89% as singletons. This material consisted of CD4+ T cells from peripheral blood mononuclear cells, taken in the first trimester of pregnancy. The TCR was taken from a female donor with multiple sclerosis, enrolled in a pregnancy study.

In DNA form, the CDR3 reads TGTGCCAGCAGCTTAGGGGGTGGACAGAACACTGAAGCTTTCTTT. Its protein is CASSLGGGQNTEAFF. V is TRBV7-8 and J is TRBJ1-1; maybe TRBD1 (5 bases). Per the germline V gene, CDR1 is SGHVS and CDR2 is FQNEAQ. V was trimmed by 1 base and J by 1 base, leaving 10 bases between them. This CDR3 has 15 amino acids.